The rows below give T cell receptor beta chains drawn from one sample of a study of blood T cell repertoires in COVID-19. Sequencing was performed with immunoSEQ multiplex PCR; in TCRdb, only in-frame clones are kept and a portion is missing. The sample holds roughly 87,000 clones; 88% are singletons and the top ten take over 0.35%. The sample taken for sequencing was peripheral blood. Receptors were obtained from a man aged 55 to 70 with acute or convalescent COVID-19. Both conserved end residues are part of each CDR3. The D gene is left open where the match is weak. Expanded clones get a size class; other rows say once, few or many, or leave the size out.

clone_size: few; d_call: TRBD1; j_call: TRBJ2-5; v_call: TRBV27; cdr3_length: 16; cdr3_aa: CASSSRPRQGLETQYF; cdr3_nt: TGTGCCAGCAGTAGTCGACCCAGACAGGGGTTAGAGACCCAGTACTTC
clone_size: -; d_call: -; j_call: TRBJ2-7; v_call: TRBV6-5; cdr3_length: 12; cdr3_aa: CASSLSSYEQYF; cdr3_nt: TGTGCCAGCAGTCTCAGCTCCTACGAGCAGTACTTC
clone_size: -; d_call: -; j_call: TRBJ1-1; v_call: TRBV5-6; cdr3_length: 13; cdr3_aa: CASKSTVNTEAFF; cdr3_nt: TGTGCCAGCAAATCCACGGTGAACACTGAAGCTTTCTTT
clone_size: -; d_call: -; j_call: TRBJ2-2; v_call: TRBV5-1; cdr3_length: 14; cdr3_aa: CASSLEAGTGELFF; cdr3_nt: TGCGCCAGCAGCTTGGAGGCAGGGACCGGGGAGCTGTTTTTT
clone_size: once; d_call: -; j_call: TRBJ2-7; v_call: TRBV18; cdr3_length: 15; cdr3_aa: CASSPTRSIVLEQYF; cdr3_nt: TGTGCCAGCTCACCAACGAGGAGCATTGTCTTGGAGCAGTACTTC
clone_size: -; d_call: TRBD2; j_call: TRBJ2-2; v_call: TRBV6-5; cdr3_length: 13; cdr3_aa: CASSRREAGELFF; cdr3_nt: TGTGCCAGCAGTCGCCGGGAGGCCGGGGAGCTGTTTTTT
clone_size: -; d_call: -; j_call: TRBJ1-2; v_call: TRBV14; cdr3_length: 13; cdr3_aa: CASRQGGTYGYTF; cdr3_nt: TGTGCCAGCAGACAGGGAGGGACCTATGGCTACACCTTC
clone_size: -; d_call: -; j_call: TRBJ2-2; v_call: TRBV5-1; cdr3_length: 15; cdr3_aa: CASTRRAGSTGELFF; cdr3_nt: TGCGCCAGCACCCGGAGGGCAGGCTCCACCGGGGAGCTGTTTTTT
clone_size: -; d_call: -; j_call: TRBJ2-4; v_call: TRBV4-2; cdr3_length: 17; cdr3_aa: CASSQRRSDTTKNIQYF; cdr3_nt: TGTGCCAGCAGCCAAAGAAGAAGTGACACAACCAAAAACATTCAGTACTTC
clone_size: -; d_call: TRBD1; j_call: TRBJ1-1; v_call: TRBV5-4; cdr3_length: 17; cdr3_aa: CASSPRGTGDLNTEAFF; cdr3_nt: TGTGCCAGCAGCCCCCGCGGGACAGGGGATTTGAACACTGAAGCTTTCTTT
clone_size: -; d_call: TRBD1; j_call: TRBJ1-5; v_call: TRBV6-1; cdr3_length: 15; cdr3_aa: CASSEGQGNNQPQHF; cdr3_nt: TGTGCCAGCAGTGAAGGACAGGGAAACAATCAGCCCCAGCATTTT
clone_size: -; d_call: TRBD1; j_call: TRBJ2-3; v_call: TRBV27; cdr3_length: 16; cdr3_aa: CASSPWTGGFIDTQYF; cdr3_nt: TGTGCCAGCAGTCCCTGGACAGGGGGCTTCATAGATACGCAGTATTTT
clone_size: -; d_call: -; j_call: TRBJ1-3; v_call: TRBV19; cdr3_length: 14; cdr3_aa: CASSFTGSGNTIYF; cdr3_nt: TGTGCCAGTTCTTTTACAGGCTCTGGAAACACCATATATTTT
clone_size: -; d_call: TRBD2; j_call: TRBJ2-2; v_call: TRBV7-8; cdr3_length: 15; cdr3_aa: CASSLSGRSTGELFF; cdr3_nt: TGTGCCAGCAGCTTAAGCGGGAGAAGTACCGGGGAGCTGTTTTTT
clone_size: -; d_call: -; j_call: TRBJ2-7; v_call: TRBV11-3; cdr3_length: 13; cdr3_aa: CASSFSQGEEQYF; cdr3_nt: TGTGCCAGCAGCTTCAGTCAGGGTGAAGAGCAGTACTTC
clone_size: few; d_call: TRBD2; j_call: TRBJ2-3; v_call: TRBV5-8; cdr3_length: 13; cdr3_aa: CASSFNGGDYKYF; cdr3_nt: TGTGCCAGCAGCTTCAACGGGGGGGACTATAAGTATTTT
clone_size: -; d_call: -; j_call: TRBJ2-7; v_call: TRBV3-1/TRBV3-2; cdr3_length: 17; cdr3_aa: CASPVMRGLFFPYEQYF; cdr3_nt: TGTGCCAGCCCCGTTATGCGGGGGCTTTTTTTTCCTTACGAGCAGTACTTC
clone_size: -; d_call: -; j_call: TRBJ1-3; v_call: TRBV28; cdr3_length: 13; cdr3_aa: CASSPGGGNTIYF; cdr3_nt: TGTGCCAGCAGTCCCGGGGGTGGAAACACCATATATTTT
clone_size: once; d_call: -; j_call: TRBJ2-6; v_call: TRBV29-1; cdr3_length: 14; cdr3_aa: CSALKSSGANVLTF; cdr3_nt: TGCAGCGCCCTAAAGAGCTCTGGGGCCAACGTCCTGACTTTC
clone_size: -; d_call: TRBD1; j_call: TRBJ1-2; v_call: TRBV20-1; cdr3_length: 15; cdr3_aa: CSASRPPDRGYGYTF; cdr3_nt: TGCAGTGCTAGTCGCCCCCCGGACAGGGGCTATGGCTACACCTTC
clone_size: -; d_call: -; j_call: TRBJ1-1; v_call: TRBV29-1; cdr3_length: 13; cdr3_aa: CSAVQGTITEAFF; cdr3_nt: TGCAGCGCCGTGCAGGGGACGATTACTGAAGCTTTCTTT
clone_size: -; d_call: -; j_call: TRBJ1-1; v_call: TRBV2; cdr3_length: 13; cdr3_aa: CASSEADFTEAFF; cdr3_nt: TGTGCCAGCAGTGAAGCGGATTTTACGGAGGCTTTCTTT
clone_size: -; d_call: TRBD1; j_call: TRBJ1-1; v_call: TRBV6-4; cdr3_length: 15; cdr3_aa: CASSDLGTVNTEAFF; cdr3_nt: TGTGCCAGCAGTGACTTGGGGACAGTGAACACTGAAGCTTTCTTT
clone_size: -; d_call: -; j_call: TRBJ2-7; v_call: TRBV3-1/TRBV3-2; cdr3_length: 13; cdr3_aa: CASSYRATDEQYF; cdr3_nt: TGTGCCAGCAGTTACAGGGCAACGGACGAGCAGTACTTC
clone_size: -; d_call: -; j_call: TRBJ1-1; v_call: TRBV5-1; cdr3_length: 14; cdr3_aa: CASSLGQINTEAFF; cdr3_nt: TGCGCCAGCAGCTTGGGGCAGATAAACACTGAAGCTTTCTTT
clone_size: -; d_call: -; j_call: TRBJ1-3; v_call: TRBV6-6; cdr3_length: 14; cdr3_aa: CASSPSVDRNAIYF; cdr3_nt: TGTGCCAGCAGTCCTTCCGTCGACAGGAATGCCATATATTTT
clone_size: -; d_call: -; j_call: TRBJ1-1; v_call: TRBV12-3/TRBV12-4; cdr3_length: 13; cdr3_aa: CASSLAGGDEAFF; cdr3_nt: TGTGCCAGCAGTTTAGCAGGGGGGGATGAAGCTTTCTTT
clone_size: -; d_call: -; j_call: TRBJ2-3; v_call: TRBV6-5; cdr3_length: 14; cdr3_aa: CASVEGTYSDTQYF; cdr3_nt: TGTGCCAGCGTAGAGGGCACCTACTCAGATACGCAGTATTTT
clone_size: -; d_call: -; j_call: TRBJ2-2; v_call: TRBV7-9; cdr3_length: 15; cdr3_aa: CASSLVQGNTGELFF; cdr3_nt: TGTGCCAGCAGCTTAGTACAGGGGAACACCGGGGAGCTGTTTTTT
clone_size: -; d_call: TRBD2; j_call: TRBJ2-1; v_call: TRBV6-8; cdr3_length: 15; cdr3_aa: CASSPRASGNNEQFF; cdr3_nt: TGTGCCAGCAGTCCCCGGGCTAGCGGGAACAATGAGCAGTTCTTC
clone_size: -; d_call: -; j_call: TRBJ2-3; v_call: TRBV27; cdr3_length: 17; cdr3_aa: CASSLFPEPRLGDTQYF; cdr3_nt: TGTGCCAGCAGTTTATTCCCCGAACCAAGACTTGGAGATACGCAGTATTTT
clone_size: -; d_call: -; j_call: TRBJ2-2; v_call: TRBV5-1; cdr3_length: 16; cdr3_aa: CASSLAKGVNTGELFF; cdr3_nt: TGCGCCAGCAGCTTGGCCAAAGGGGTGAACACCGGGGAGCTGTTTTTT
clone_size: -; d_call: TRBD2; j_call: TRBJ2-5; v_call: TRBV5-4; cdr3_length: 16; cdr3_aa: CASSPPGLGPGETQYF; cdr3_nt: TGTGCCAGCAGCCCACCGGGACTAGGTCCCGGAGAGACCCAGTACTTC